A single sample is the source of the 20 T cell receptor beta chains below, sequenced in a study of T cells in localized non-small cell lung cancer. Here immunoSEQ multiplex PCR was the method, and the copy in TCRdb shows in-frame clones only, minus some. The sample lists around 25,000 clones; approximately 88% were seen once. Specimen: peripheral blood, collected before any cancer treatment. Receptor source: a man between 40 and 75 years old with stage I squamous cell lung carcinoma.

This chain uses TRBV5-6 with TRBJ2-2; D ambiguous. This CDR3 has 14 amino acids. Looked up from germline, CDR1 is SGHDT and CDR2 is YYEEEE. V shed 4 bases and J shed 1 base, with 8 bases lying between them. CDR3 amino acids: CASSLQMNTGELFF. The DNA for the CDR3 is TGTGCCAGCAGCCTACAGATGAACACCGGGGAGCTGTTTTTT.

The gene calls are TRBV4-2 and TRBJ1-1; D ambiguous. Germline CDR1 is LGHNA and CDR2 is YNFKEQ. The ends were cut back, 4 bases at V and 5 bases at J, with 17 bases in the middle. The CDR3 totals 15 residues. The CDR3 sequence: CASSPRHRDWTEAFF. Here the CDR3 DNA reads TGTGCCAGCAGCCCCCGGCATAGGGATTGGACTGAAGCTTTCTTT.

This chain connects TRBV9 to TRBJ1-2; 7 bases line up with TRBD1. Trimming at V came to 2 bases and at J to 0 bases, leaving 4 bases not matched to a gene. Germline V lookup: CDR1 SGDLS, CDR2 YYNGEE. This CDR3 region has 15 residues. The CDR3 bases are TGTGCCAGCAGCGTTGGGACAGAAGCTAACTATGGCTACACCTTC. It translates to CASSVGTEANYGYTF.

The CDR3 sequence is CASSQIATGLTGELFF. The CDR3 coding sequence is TGCGCCAGCAGCCAGATCGCCACAGGGCTCACCGGGGAGCTGTTTTTT. The chain couples TRBV4-1 to TRBJ2-2; weak D call: TRBD1 (6 bases). Germline V lookup: CDR1 MGHRA, CDR2 YSYEKL. This CDR3 contains 16 residues. Trimming cost V 3 bases and J 4 bases, with 15 bases left between them.

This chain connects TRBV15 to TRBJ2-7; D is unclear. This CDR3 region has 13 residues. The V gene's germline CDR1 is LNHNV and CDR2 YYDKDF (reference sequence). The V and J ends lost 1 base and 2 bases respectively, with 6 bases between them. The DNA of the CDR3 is TGTGCCACCAGCAGAGTCGACGCCTACGAGCAGTACTTC. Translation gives CATSRVDAYEQYF.

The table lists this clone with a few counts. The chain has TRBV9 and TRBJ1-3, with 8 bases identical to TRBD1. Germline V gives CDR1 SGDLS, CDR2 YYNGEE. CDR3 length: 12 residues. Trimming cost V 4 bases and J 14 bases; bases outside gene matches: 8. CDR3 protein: CASSHGTGQLYF. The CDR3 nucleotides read TGTGCCAGCAGCCACGGGACAGGCCAATTATATTTT.

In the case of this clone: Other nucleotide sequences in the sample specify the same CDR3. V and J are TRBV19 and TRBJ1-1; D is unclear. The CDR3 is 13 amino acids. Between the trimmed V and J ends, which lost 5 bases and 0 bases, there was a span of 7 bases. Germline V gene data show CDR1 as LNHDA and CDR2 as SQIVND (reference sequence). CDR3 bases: TGTGCCAGTAGTTGGGCAATGAACACTGAAGCTTTCTTT. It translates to CASSWAMNTEAFF. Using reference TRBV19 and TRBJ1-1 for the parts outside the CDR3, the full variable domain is DGGITQSPKYLFRKEGQNVTLSCEQNLNHDAMYWYRQDPGQGLRLIYYSQIVNDFQKGDIAEGYSVSREKKESFPLTVTSAQKNPTAFYLCASSWAMNTEAFFGQGTRLTVV.

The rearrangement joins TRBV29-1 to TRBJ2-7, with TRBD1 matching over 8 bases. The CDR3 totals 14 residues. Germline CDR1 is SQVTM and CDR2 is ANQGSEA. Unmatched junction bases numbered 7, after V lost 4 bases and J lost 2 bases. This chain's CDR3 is CSVARQGSAYEQYF. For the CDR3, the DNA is TGCAGCGTTGCCAGACAGGGGAGCGCCTACGAGCAGTACTTC.

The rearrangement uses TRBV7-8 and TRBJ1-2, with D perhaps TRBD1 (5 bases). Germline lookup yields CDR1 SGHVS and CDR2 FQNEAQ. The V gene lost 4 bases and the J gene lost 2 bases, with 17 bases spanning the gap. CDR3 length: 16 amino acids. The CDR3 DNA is TGTGCCAGCAGCTCTAGGATGGGGACGGTCAACTATGGCTACACCTTC. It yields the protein CASSSRMGTVNYGYTF.

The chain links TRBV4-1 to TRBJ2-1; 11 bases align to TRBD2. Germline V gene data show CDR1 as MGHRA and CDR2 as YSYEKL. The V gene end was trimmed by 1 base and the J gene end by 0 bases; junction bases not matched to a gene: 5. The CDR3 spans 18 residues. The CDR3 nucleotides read TGCGCCAGCAGCCAAGGCAGACTAGCGGGGTTCTCCTACAATGAGCAGTTCTTC. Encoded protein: CASSQGRLAGFSYNEQFF.

The CDR3 DNA sequence: TGTGCCAGCAGCCCTGGCTCTAGCGAGCAGTTCTTC. This codes for CASSPGSSEQFF. The V call is TRBV7-6, the J call TRBJ2-1; TRBD2 is a possible D gene (5 bases). The CDR3 has 12 residues. Germline V gene data show CDR1 as SGHVS and CDR2 as FNYEAQ. The ends were cut back, 5 bases at V and 10 bases at J, with 12 bases in the middle. Complete variable domain (other parts from reference TRBV7-6 and TRBJ2-1): GAGVSQSPRYKVTKRGQDVALRCDPISGHVSLYWYRQALGQGPEFLTYFNYEAQQDKSGLPNDRFSAERPEGSISTLTIQRTEQRDSAMYRCASSPGSSEQFFGPGTRLTVL.

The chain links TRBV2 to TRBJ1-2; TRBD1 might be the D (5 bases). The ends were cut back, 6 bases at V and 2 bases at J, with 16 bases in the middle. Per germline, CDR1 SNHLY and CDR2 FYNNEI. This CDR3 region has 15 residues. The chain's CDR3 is CASRGGRGVNYGYTF. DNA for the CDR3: TGTGCCAGCAGGGGGGGAAGGGGAGTCAACTATGGCTACACCTTC.

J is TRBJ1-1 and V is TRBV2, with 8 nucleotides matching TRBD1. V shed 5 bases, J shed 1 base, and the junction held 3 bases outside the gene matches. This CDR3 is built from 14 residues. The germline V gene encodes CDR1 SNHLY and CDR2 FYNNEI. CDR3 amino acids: CASSRDRPNTEAFF. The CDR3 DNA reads TGTGCCAGCAGTAGGGACAGGCCGAACACTGAAGCTTTCTTT.

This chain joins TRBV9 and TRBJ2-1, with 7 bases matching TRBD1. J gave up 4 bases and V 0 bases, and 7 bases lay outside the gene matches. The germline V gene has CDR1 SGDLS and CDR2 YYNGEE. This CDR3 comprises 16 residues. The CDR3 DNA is TGTGCCAGCAGCGTAGGCTCGGGACAGAGTTACAATGAGCAGTTCTTC. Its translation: CASSVGSGQSYNEQFF.

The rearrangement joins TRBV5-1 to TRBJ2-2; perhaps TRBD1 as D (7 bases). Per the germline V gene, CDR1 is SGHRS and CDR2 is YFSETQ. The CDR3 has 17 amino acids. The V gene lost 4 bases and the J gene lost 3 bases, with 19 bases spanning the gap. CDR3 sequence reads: CASSPRNRGGYTGELFF. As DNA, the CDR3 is TGCGCCAGCAGCCCGCGGAACAGGGGAGGTTACACCGGGGAGCTGTTTTTT.

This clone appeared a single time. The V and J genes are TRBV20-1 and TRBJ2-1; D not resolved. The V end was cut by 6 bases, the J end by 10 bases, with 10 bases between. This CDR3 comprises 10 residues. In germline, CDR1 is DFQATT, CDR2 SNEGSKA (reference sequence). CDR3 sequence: CSASTLEQFF. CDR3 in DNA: TGCAGTGCCTCCACGTTAGAGCAGTTCTTC.

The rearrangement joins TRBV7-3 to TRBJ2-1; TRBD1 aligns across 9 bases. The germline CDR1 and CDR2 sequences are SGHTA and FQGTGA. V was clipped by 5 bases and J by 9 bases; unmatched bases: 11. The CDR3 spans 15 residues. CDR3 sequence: CASSPQGAINSEQFF. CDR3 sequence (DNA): TGTGCCAGCAGCCCACAGGGGGCGATTAATAGTGAGCAGTTCTTC.

CDR3 residues: CASSQEDEQYF. In DNA form, the CDR3 reads TGTGCCAGCAGCCAAGAGGACGAGCAGTACTTC. V gene TRBV4-2 combines with J gene TRBJ2-7; no reliable D call. The germline V gene has CDR1 LGHNA and CDR2 YNFKEQ. The CDR3 runs 11 residues. The V and J ends lost 0 bases and 5 bases respectively, with 2 bases between them.

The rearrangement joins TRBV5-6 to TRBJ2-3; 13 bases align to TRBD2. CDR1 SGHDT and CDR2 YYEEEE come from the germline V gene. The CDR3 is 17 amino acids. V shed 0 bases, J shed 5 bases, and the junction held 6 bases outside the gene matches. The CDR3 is CASSLGGLAGIKDTQYF. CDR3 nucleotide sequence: TGTGCCAGCAGCTTGGGGGGACTAGCGGGGATTAAAGATACGCAGTATTTT.

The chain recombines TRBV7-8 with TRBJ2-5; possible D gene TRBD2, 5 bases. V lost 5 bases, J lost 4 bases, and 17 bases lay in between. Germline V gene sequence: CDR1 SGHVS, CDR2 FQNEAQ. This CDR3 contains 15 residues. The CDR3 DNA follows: TGTGCCAGCAGCCCCGGACTCATAACGGGAGAGACCCAGTACTTC. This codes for CASSPGLITGETQYF.